The source of this T cell receptor (beta chain) is a study of T cells in Graves' hyperthyroidism and ophthalmopathy. Study results and limitations: The model anticipated ophthalmopathy a median about six months pre-onset.

Exclusion criteria comprised uncontrolled infection, other autoimmune disease, pregnancy or lactation. Based on clinical symptoms, serum thyroxine and TRAb, thyroid ultrasound and orbital computed tomography, diagnoses were reached. Using more than 8 ml of fresh peripheral blood, PBMCs were prepared. Amplification of TCR beta CDR3 regions used RNA as the template. An initial round of RT-PCR targeting the TCR CDR3 relied on the HTBI primer set. Using its own MiXCR run on the multiplex PCR reads, TCRdb lists one record per CDR3 protein. The sample consists of about 600,000 distinct CDR3 sequences, 13% to 15% of them appearing once. This clonotype was recorded many times. What it binds is unknown. Germline V gives CDR1 SGHVS, CDR2 FQNEAQ. The CDR3 is made up of 17 amino acids. V was clipped by 5 bases and J by 5 bases; unmatched bases: 10.

This chain links TRBV7-8 with TRBJ2-5; TRBD2 matches at 14 bases. This clonotype was obtained from a woman aged 18-29 years with Graves' ophthalmopathy. The sequencing sample was made of blood. DNA for the CDR3: TGTGCCAGCAGCCCTAACCTGGGACTAGCGGGAGATGAGACCCAGTACTTC. Its translation: CASSPNLGLAGDETQYF.